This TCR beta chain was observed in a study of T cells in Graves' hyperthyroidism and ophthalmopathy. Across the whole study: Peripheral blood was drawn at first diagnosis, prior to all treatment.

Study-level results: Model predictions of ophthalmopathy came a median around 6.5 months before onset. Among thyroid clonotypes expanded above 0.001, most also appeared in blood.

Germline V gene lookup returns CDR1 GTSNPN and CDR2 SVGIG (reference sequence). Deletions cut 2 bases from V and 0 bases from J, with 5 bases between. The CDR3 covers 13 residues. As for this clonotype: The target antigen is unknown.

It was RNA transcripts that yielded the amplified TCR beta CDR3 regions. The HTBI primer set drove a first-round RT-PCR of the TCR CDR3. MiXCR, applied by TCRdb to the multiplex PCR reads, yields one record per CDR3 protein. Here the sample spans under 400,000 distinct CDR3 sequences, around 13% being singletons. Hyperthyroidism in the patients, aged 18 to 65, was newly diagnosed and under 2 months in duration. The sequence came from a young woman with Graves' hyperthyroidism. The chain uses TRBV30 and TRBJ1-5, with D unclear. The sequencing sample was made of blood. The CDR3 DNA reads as TGTGCCTGGAGTCCAGGTAGCAATCAGCCCCAGCATTTT. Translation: CAWSPGSNQPQHF.